This TCR beta chain was sequenced for a study of identical twins. Study outcomes and limitations: The degree of excess twin sharing was weaker in beta out-of-frame sequences.

In every case, the donor was a healthy Caucasian. MiXCR was run by TCRdb on the 5' RACE reads, yielding one entry per CDR3 protein. In the table there are 300,000 to 400,000 distinct CDR3 sequences, about 9% of which are singletons. This clonotype was detected a few times. Its antigen is not identified. Trimming took 4 bases from V and 0 from J; bases not matched to a gene: 3. The germline CDR1 and CDR2 sequences are KGHSH and LQKENI. This CDR3 has 15 residues. The sequence was collected from a woman aged 45-65 years in good health. The sequencing sample was made of naive T cells sorted from blood. The chain uses TRBV18 and TRBJ2-3, with 8 bases aligning to TRBD1. CDR3 amino acids: CASSRQGISTDTQYF. The CDR3 DNA follows: TGTGCCAGCTCACGACAGGGGATTAGCACAGATACGCAGTATTTT.